These 21 T cell receptor beta chains share one sample of origin, sequenced in a study of blood T cell repertoires in COVID-19. Sequencing was performed with immunoSEQ multiplex PCR; in TCRdb, only in-frame clones are kept and a portion is missing. The repertoire consists of about 170,000 clones, with around 83% occurring once and the leading ten covering more than 6.5%. Sequencing was performed on peripheral blood. These receptors all stem from a woman at least 80 years old in a cohort sampled during active or convalescent COVID-19.

This chain connects TRBV6-5 to TRBJ2-7; the match to TRBD1 covers 10 bases. The CDR3 is made up of 15 amino acids. Germline V gene sequence: CDR1 MNHEY, CDR2 SVGAGI. J gave up 3 bases and V 6 bases, and 8 bases lay outside the gene matches. Here the CDR3 reads CASRGGGQGDYEQYF. The CDR3 nucleotides read TGTGCCAGCAGAGGCGGCGGACAGGGGGACTACGAGCAGTACTTC.

The V and J genes are TRBV5-4 and TRBJ2-7; 8 bases are a match to TRBD1. The junction had 4 bases not matched to a gene; V was cut back by 2 bases and J by 12 bases. The CDR3 loop spans 11 amino acids. Germline V gene sequence: CDR1 SGHNT, CDR2 YYREEE (reference sequence). This CDR3 is CASSFRTGPYV. Here the CDR3 DNA reads TGTGCCAGCAGCTTCCGGACAGGGCCGTACGTC.

This clone was observed a handful of times. This chain connects TRBV24-1 to TRBJ2-7, with 11 positions matching TRBD2. The CDR3 is 18 amino acids. Germline V lookup: CDR1 KGHDR, CDR2 SFDVKD. V shed 0 bases and J 2 bases; nucleotides not matched to a gene: 8. CDR3 amino acids: CATSDLHLAGGPTYEQYV. The CDR3 region has the DNA TGTGCCACCAGTGATTTGCATCTAGCGGGAGGTCCCACCTACGAGCAGTACGTC.

This clone appeared once. V is TRBV18 and J is TRBJ2-1; 9 bases are shared with TRBD2. V shed 6 bases and J 4 bases; nucleotides not matched to a gene: 10. The germline V gene has CDR1 KGHSH and CDR2 LQKENI. CDR3 size: 16 residues. The CDR3 spells CASSAVASGEYNEQFF. CDR3 sequence (DNA): TGTGCCAGCTCCGCCGTCGCTAGCGGGGAGTACAATGAGCAGTTCTTC.

CDR3 DNA sequence: TGTGCCAGCAGTCGAGATAGCGGGAGGGCCGGTGGCGGGACAGATACGCAGTATTTT. It yields the protein CASSRDSGRAGGGTDTQYF. The chain carries TRBV21-1 and TRBJ2-3; the table assigns TRBD2, which was not confirmed against the DNA. TRBV21-1 is deemed a pseudogene. This CDR3 is built from 19 residues.

The chain is built from TRBV5-1 and TRBJ1-2, with D possibly TRBD1 on 5 matching bases. This CDR3 contains 13 residues. The V end lost 4 bases, the J end lost 4 bases, and 11 bases lay between the germline ends. CDR1 and CDR2 (germline): SGHRS, YFSETQ. The CDR3 DNA reads as TGCGCCAGCAGCCTAGGGGCTACCTATGGCTACACCTTC. Amino acid sequence: CASSLGATYGYTF. The full variable domain, its missing parts supplied by reference TRBV5-1 and TRBJ1-2, is KAGVTQTPRYLIKTRGQQVTLSCSPISGHRSVSWYQQTPGQGLQFLFEYFSETQRNKGNFPGRFSGRQFSNSRSEMNVSTLELGDSALYLCASSLGATYGYTFGSGTRLTVV.

This chain joins TRBV7-2 and TRBJ2-3; 9 bases are a match to TRBD2. From germline, CDR1 is SGHTA and CDR2 FQGNSA. The CDR3 covers 16 residues. The V and J ends lost 1 base and 6 bases, in that order; junction bases with no gene match: 8. The CDR3 here is CASSLVPAGGLDTQYF. For the CDR3, the DNA is TGTGCCAGCAGCTTAGTCCCGGCGGGGGGGCTTGATACGCAGTATTTT.

This chain links TRBV3-1 (or the pseudogene TRBV3-2) with TRBJ1-1, with 7 bases identical to TRBD1. V gave up 1 base and J gave up 0 bases; unmatched junction bases: 2. Germline assignment: CDR1 LGHDT and CDR2 YNNKEL (reference sequence). The CDR3 spans 15 residues. In DNA, the CDR3 is TGTGCCAGCAGCCAAGGTAGGGGGCTGAACACTGAAGCTTTCTTT. It specifies CASSQGRGLNTEAFF.

The rearrangement joins TRBV2 to TRBJ1-5; D is perhaps TRBD1 (5 bases). Trimming took off 5 bases at V and 6 bases at J, with 20 bases between the two ends. This CDR3 spans 16 amino acids. Germline V gives CDR1 SNHLY, CDR2 FYNNEI. This CDR3 is CASSPHGGGEGQPQHF. DNA for the CDR3: TGTGCCAGCAGTCCGCATGGGGGGGGTGAGGGTCAGCCCCAGCATTTT.

This clone was counted once. The J gene is TRBJ1-1, the V gene TRBV27; D unresolved. Germline loops: CDR1 MNHEY, CDR2 SMNVEV (reference sequence). Trimming removed 2 bases from V and 6 bases from J, with 13 bases in between. This CDR3 is 14 amino acids long. The CDR3 is CASSLGPSRAEAFF. As DNA, the CDR3 is TGTGCCAGCAGTTTAGGACCCTCGCGGGCTGAAGCTTTCTTT.

The chain carries TRBV7-6 and TRBJ2-2, with 11 bases aligning to TRBD2. The CDR3 covers 19 residues. With V trimmed by 4 bases and J by 1 base, 11 bases remained unmatched. In germline, CDR1 is SGHVS, CDR2 FNYEAQ. The CDR3 DNA reads as TGTGCCAGCAGCTCCCAAGGTCTAGCGGGAGGACTGAACACCGGGGAGCTGTTTTTT. As protein: CASSSQGLAGGLNTGELFF. Supplemented by reference TRBV7-6 and TRBJ2-2, the full variable domain reads GAGVSQSPRYKVTKRGQDVALRCDPISGHVSLYWYRQALGQGPEFLTYFNYEAQQDKSGLPNDRFSAERPEGSISTLTIQRTEQRDSAMYRCASSSQGLAGGLNTGELFFGEGSRLTVL.

The chain uses TRBV6-1 and TRBJ1-2; 7 bases agree with TRBD1. Germline V gene sequence: CDR1 MNHNS, CDR2 SASEGT. V shed 3 bases and J 5 bases; nucleotides not matched to a gene: 12. The CDR3 runs 16 residues. The CDR3 DNA reads as TGTGCCAGCAGTGAGACCGGACAGGCCCTTTCATATGGCTACACCTTC. This codes for CASSETGQALSYGYTF.

This clone was seen just once. The CDR3 sequence: CATERQGGSPLHF. The CDR3 DNA reads TGTGCCACGGAGCGGCAGGGAGGGTCACCCCTCCACTTT. The chain uses TRBV19 and TRBJ1-6, with D maybe TRBD1 (5 bases). Germline-derived CDR1 and CDR2 are LNHDA and SQIVND (reference sequence). CDR3 length equals 13 residues. Trimming cost V 10 bases and J 10 bases, with 17 bases left between them.

V usage is TRBV15 and J usage is TRBJ1-1, with D possibly matching TRBD1 (6 bases). V was shortened by 3 bases and J by 0 bases, with 11 bases between the two germline ends. Per germline, CDR1 LNHNV and CDR2 YYDKDF (reference sequence). The CDR3 extends over 15 amino acids. The CDR3 DNA reads as TGTGCCACCAGCAGGGGGGGGGCCCTGAACACTGAAGCTTTCTTT. This codes for CATSRGGALNTEAFF.

In DNA form, the CDR3 reads TGCGCCAGCAGCTTGGGGGCAGGGATCGGAAACACCATATATTTT. Translation: CASSLGAGIGNTIYF. The chain has TRBV5-1 and TRBJ1-3; perhaps TRBD1 as D (5 bases). The CDR3 extends over 15 amino acids. Trimming left V 0 bases short and J 4 bases short, with 11 bases between. Germline CDR1 and CDR2: SGHRS and YFSETQ.

The chain has TRBV19 and TRBJ1-2, with D unclear. Germline V gene lookup returns CDR1 LNHDA and CDR2 SQIVND (reference sequence). The CDR3 loop spans 13 amino acids. V lost 10 bases and J 8 bases, leaving 20 bases between the germline ends. The CDR3 nucleotides read TGTGCCACTTCGCTGGACTATCAGTCGGGCTACACCTTC. This gives the protein CATSLDYQSGYTF.

The chain has TRBV12-5 and TRBJ1-1, with a weak D call TRBD1 (6 bases). The CDR3 extends over 13 amino acids. The V gene lost 6 bases and the J gene lost 4 bases, with 12 bases spanning the gap. Germline lookup yields CDR1 LGHNT and CDR2 FRNRAP. Here the CDR3 DNA reads TGTGCTAGTGGGAGGACAGTGGGCACTGAAGCTTTCTTT. Translation gives CASGRTVGTEAFF. The variable domain in full, completed from reference TRBV12-5 and TRBJ1-1, reads DARVTQTPRHKVTEMGQEVTMRCQPILGHNTVFWYRQTMMQGLELLAYFRNRAPLDDSGMPKDRFSAEMPDATLATLKIQPSEPRDSAVYFCASGRTVGTEAFFGQGTRLTVV.

This clone was seen just once. The rearrangement links TRBV9 to TRBJ2-1, with D possibly matching TRBD2 (6 bases). Germline CDR1 reads SGDLS; CDR2 reads YYNGEE. The V end was cut by 3 bases, the J end by 7 bases, with 20 bases between. CDR3 length: 16 amino acids. CDR3 region: CASSAGGVRGPNEQFF. In DNA form, the CDR3 reads TGTGCCAGCAGCGCAGGAGGGGTTAGAGGGCCTAATGAGCAGTTCTTC. The complete variable domain, with remaining parts taken from reference TRBV9 and TRBJ2-1, reads DSGVTQTPKHLITATGQRVTLRCSPRSGDLSVYWYQQSLDQGLQFLIQYYNGEERAKGNILERFSAQQFPDLHSELNLSSLELGDSALYFCASSAGGVRGPNEQFFGPGTRLTVL.

The chain employs TRBV3-1 (or the pseudogene TRBV3-2) and TRBJ1-6; 9 bases match TRBD1. This CDR3 contains 15 residues. Germline V CDR1 and CDR2: LGHDT, YNNKEL (reference sequence). Losses at the gene ends were 8 bases for V and 7 bases for J; bases not matched to a gene: 9. CDR3 in DNA: TGTGCCAGCCGACAGGGGGGTACCCAGAATTCACCCCTCCACTTT. It codes for CASRQGGTQNSPLHF.

The chain is built from TRBV25-1 and TRBJ2-7; 9 bases fit TRBD2. V was pared by 7 bases and J by 7 bases, with 8 bases of the junction left unmatched. CDR1 MGHDK and CDR2 SYGVNS come from the germline V gene. This CDR3 has 13 amino acids. CDR3 DNA sequence: TGTGCCAGCACCTCCGCGGGGGGGCCTGAGCAGTACTTC. This sequence encodes CASTSAGGPEQYF.

This clone was seen once. The chain employs TRBV11-3 and TRBJ2-5; D is uncertain. This CDR3 is 12 amino acids long. Germline-derived CDR1 and CDR2 are SGHNT and YENEEA. V dropped 5 bases and J dropped 5 bases, with 9 bases sitting between them. The CDR3 is CASSLLRETQYF. The CDR3 DNA follows: TGTGCCAGCAGCCTGCTGAGGGAGACCCAGTACTTC. The full variable domain, in which reference TRBV11-3 and TRBJ2-5 provide the parts outside the CDR3, is EAGVVQSPRYKIIEKKQPVAFWCNPISGHNTLYWYLQNLGQGPELLIRYENEEAVDDSQLPKDRFSAERLKGVDSTLKIQPAELGDSAVYLCASSLLRETQYFGPGTRLLVL.